The T cell receptor (beta chain) under discussion was sequenced for a study of blood T cell repertoires in COVID-19. In the study overall: Samples of COVID-19 (acute and convalescent) were obtained from the United States, Italy and Spain. T cells, B-cell-depleted T cells, or PBMCs supplied cDNA or gDNA.

The authors' processing: Amplifying reference gene primers gave estimates of nucleated cell counts. The repertoire was sequenced with immunoSEQ multiplex PCR; TCRdb's copy has only in-frame clones and lacks some. V, J and clone size derive from that table, while D and trimming were established from the DNA sequence. This table has 150,000 to 180,000 clones, 78% appearing once. V was shortened by 1 base and J by 0 bases, with 10 bases between the two germline ends. The germline CDR1 and CDR2 sequences are SQVTM and ANQGSEA. The CDR3 is made up of 15 amino acids. Sequencing was carried out using peripheral blood. The TCR was taken from a man aged 80 or over with acute or convalescent COVID-19. The rearrangement links TRBV29-1 to TRBJ2-1; D gene unclear. CDR3 amino acids: CSVEGQSHSYNEQFF. The CDR3 region has the DNA TGCAGCGTTGAAGGTCAGTCCCACTCCTACAATGAGCAGTTCTTC.